What follows is one TCR beta chain and its context. What it recognizes is unknown. Primers: 60 Vbeta forward and 13 Jbeta reverse. Repertoires were generated with immunoSEQ multiplex PCR, while TCRdb's copy carries only in-frame clones and drops some. The sample has about 150,000 clones, around 80% seen once. This sample is drawn from a study of cytomegalovirus exposure and HLA in healthy donors. The wider study: Genotyping of hundreds of donors showed that roughly 83% belonged to the Caucasian-associated ancestry cluster. Overall study findings and caveats: A later analysis found TCR association rates differed by HLA locus, highest for DRB1 and lowest for HLA-C. Published work reported that the classifier diagnosed cytomegalovirus status with high specificity and sensitivity.

The CDR3 consists of 15 residues. Germline trimming cut 6 bases from V and 3 bases from J; bases unmatched to any gene: 7. CDR1 and CDR2 from the germline V gene are MNHNS and SASEGT. The rearrangement joins TRBV6-1 to TRBJ2-2; 7 nucleotides agree with TRBD1. Material: PBMCs. The receptor's source is a man younger than 30 in good health and CMV-seronegative. This CDR3 is CASRVGTADTGELFF. The CDR3 DNA follows: TGTGCCAGCAGGGTCGGGACAGCCGACACCGGGGAGCTGTTTTTT.